This T cell receptor beta chain appears in the sequencing data of a study of T cells in Graves' hyperthyroidism and ophthalmopathy. This clonotype occurred many times. The CDR3 runs 17 residues. The V gene end was trimmed by 2 bases and the J gene end by 2 bases; junction bases not matched to a gene: 10. Looked up from germline, CDR1 is PRHDT and CDR2 is FYEKMQ (reference sequence). Amplified TCR beta CDR3 regions derived from RNA transcripts. The study used the HTBI primer set for a first-round RT-PCR of the TCR CDR3. TCRdb re-called the multiplex PCR reads with MiXCR, one entry per CDR3 protein. The repertoire includes under 350,000 distinct CDR3 sequences, 15% to 20% of them detected once, and about 51% sits in the top ten.

The sequenced sample consisted of blood. The receptor comes from an older woman with Graves' ophthalmopathy. This sequence joins TRBV13 and TRBJ2-7; TRBD1 matches 9 bases. The CDR3 bases are TGTGCCAGCAGCTTAAATCGGAGACAGGGGGTTGCCTACGAGCAGTACTTC. Translated: CASSLNRRQGVAYEQYF.